The 4 T cell receptor beta chains reported below all come from one sample, sequenced in a study of blood T cell repertoires in COVID-19. The method was immunoSEQ multiplex PCR; TCRdb's version includes in-frame clones alone and lacks a portion of them. The sample shows about 200,000 clones, 80% to 90% of them seen only once. The sample consisted of peripheral blood. Every receptor here comes from a woman in her thirties or forties with active or convalescent COVID-19.

V usage is TRBV21-1 and J usage is TRBJ2-5; the D call in the table, TRBD1, was not verified against the DNA. TRBV21-1 is given as a pseudogene. The CDR3 has 15 residues. CDR3 region: CASSSDRPLQETQYF. The CDR3 nucleotides read TGTGCCAGCAGCTCGGACAGGCCACTCCAAGAGACCCAGTACTTC.

The rearrangement links TRBV24-1 to TRBJ2-5, with 7 nucleotides matching TRBD2. V shed 4 bases, J shed 5 bases, and the junction held 6 bases outside the gene matches. The CDR3 is 14 residues long. Germline V gene lookup returns CDR1 KGHDR and CDR2 SFDVKD. Here the CDR3 reads CATSDPSGKETQYF. CDR3 sequence (DNA): TGTGCCACCAGTGACCCGAGCGGGAAGGAGACCCAGTACTTC.

This clone was picked up one time. The CDR3 bases are TGTGCCAGCAGTGGGGGTGGGCAGGGGCCCTCTGGGGCCAACGTCCTGACTTTC. Its protein is CASSGGGQGPSGANVLTF. The chain is built from TRBV6-2 or TRBV6-3 and TRBJ2-6; D may be TRBD1 (6 bases). V lost 5 bases, J lost 0 bases, and 17 bases lay in between. CDR3 length: 18 amino acids. Germline-derived CDR1 and CDR2 are MNHEY and SVGEGT.

The chain links TRBV9 to TRBJ2-3; 11 bases fit TRBD2. Per germline, CDR1 SGDLS and CDR2 YYNGEE. With V trimmed by 0 bases and J by 2 bases, 5 bases remained unmatched. The CDR3 has 17 residues. The CDR3 spells CASSVAVTSGITDTQYF. The CDR3, as DNA: TGTGCCAGCAGCGTAGCCGTGACTAGCGGGATCACAGATACGCAGTATTTT.